The T cell receptor beta chain described here comes from a study of blood T cell repertoires in COVID-19. Study information: Collection of acute and convalescent COVID-19 samples took place in the United States, Italy and Spain. PBMCs, B-cell-depleted T cells, or T cells were the source of the cDNA or gDNA that made up the material.

This clone was observed at least ten times. Trimming stripped 4 bases from V and 5 bases from J, with 12 bases between. CDR3 size: 14 residues. Germline CDR1 SGDLS, CDR2 YYNGEE. As handled by the study authors: Nucleated cell counts were estimated from reference gene primer amplification. Method: immunoSEQ multiplex PCR; TCRdb's copy keeps in-frame clones and lacks some. The D gene and trimming were derived from the DNA, and the V and J assignments and clone size from that table. The repertoire has 300,000 to 400,000 clones, around 87% of them found once; the top ten carry around 3%. The specimen sequenced was peripheral blood. The receptor was isolated from a human donor in a cohort sampled during active COVID-19. The chain recombines TRBV9 with TRBJ1-4; maybe TRBD1 (5 bases). CDR3 DNA: TGTGCCAGCAGCCCAAGGGCAGGGAATGAAAAACTGTTTTTT. Translation gives CASSPRAGNEKLFF.